What follows is one T cell receptor (beta chain) and its context. Its specificity is unknown. CD4+ cells underwent separation, giving CD45RA+ naive and CD45RA-negative memory subsets. Trimming pared 5 bases from V and 2 bases from J, leaving 10 bases between. This CDR3 contains 14 residues. The germline CDR1 and CDR2 sequences are ENHRY and SYGVKD. This sample stems from a study of shared clonotypes between healthy human individuals. Clones were sequenced by immunoSEQ multiplex PCR, and TCRdb holds only the in-frame ones, with some missing. The table records more than 2,000,000 clones, approximately 90% of them present only once. Broader study findings: The study's rarefaction showed incomplete sorted-subset sequencing despite large depth. The four-donor shared clonotypes exceeded non-shared clonotypes in generation probability, with non-shared ones scoring lower.

The genes are TRBV10-3 and TRBJ2-1, with TRBD1 as a possible D gene (6 bases). The receptor was isolated from a young man in good health. Sequencing input: naive CD4+ T cells sorted from blood. Subset here: CD45RA+ positively selected. The CDR3 DNA follows: TGTGCCATCAGTCCCGGGACAACCTACAATGAGCAGTTCTTC. This translates into CAISPGTTYNEQFF.